A selection of T cell receptor beta chains follows, all from one sample in a study of cytomegalovirus exposure and HLA in healthy donors. TCRdb's copy holds only in-frame clones and misses some; the assay was immunoSEQ multiplex PCR. In the table there are 190,000 or so clones, around 80% of which are singletons. The specimen was PBMCs. The receptors come from a woman in her thirties in good health and CMV-seropositive. Both conserved end residues are part of each CDR3. D genes are given only for firm matches. Not every row has a clone size; where given, it reads once, few, many or a size class.

clone_size j_call v_call d_call cdr3_nt cdr3_aa
. TRBJ2-1 TRBV18 TRBD2 TGTGCCAGCTCACCAGGCGGGAGGGGACCCTACAATGAGCAGTTCTTC CASSPGGRGPYNEQFF
. TRBJ2-2 TRBV28 . TGTGCCAGCAGTGGAACGGGTCCGAACACCGGGGAGCTGTTTTTT CASSGTGPNTGELFF
. TRBJ1-2 TRBV18 . TGTGCCAGCTCACCGACTGGACCAGGGCAGGGGAACTATGGCTACACCTTC CASSPTGPGQGNYGYTF
. TRBJ2-3 TRBV5-1 TRBD2 TGCGCCAGCAGCTTGGTCCTAGCGGGAGACACAGATACGCAGTATTTT CASSLVLAGDTDTQYF
. TRBJ1-2 TRBV28 . TGTGCCAGCAGTCAAAGAGGTACCGCCTTC CASSQRGTAF
. TRBJ2-1 TRBV9 TRBD2 TGTGCCAGCAGCGTAGGGACTAGCAGCAATGAGCAGTTCTTC CASSVGTSSNEQFF
. TRBJ2-1 TRBV27 TRBD2 TGTGCCACCGGGAGGCTAGCGGGAGTAGGGTTTTATGAGCAGTTCTTC CATGRLAGVGFYEQFF
. TRBJ2-2 TRBV11-2 . TGTGCCAGCAGCTTGGGGGGCACCGGGGAGCTGTTTTTT CASSLGGTGELFF
. TRBJ2-7 TRBV6-6 TRBD2 TGTGCCAGCAGTCCGACTAGCGGGAGTTTAGAACAGTACTTC CASSPTSGSLEQYF
. TRBJ1-1 TRBV6-5 TRBD1 TGTGCCAGCAGTGCCCGACAGGGCACTGAAGCTTTCTTT CASSARQGTEAFF
. TRBJ1-1 TRBV28 TRBD1 TGTGCCAGCAGCAGGGACAGGGTGGTTGGCGCTGAAGCTTTCTTT CASSRDRVVGAEAFF
. TRBJ2-3 TRBV5-1 TRBD2 TGCGCCAGCAGCTTGGAGGTGGCGGGAGACGATACGCAGTATTTT CASSLEVAGDDTQYF
. TRBJ2-1 TRBV4-2 TRBD1 TGTGCCAGCAGCCAAGATTTGGCGCAGGGGGCCTACAATGAGCAGTTCTTC CASSQDLAQGAYNEQFF
once TRBJ2-7 TRBV28 TRBD2 TGTGCCAGCAGCAAAGCCGGGACTAGCGGGGTCTACGAGCAGTACTTC CASSKAGTSGVYEQYF
. TRBJ2-1 TRBV27 . TGTGCCAGCAGTTTACTTTCTGCTATCAATGAGCAGTTCTTC CASSLLSAINEQFF
. TRBJ1-2 TRBV5-1 TRBD1 TGCGCCAGCAGCTTGGGCGGACAGGAGGCTGGCTACACCTTC CASSLGGQEAGYTF
. TRBJ1-1 TRBV6-5 TRBD1 TGTGCCAGCAGTGGGACAGGGAGGAACACTGAAGCTTTCTTT CASSGTGRNTEAFF
. TRBJ1-1 TRBV28 . TGTGCCAGCAGTTTGGGGGGAGTCCATGGCACTGAAGCTTTCTTT CASSLGGVHGTEAFF
. TRBJ2-2 TRBV19 TRBD1 TGTGCCAGTAGTGACAGGGTCACCGGGGAGCTGTTTTTT CASSDRVTGELFF
. TRBJ1-5 TRBV14 TRBD1 TGTGCCAGCAGCAGGACAGGGGGATCGAATCAGCCCCAGCATTTT CASSRTGGSNQPQHF
few TRBJ1-1 TRBV6-5 . TGTGCCAGCAGTTCCGAGACCGGGGGGACTGAAGCTTTCTTT CASSSETGGTEAFF
. TRBJ1-2 TRBV18 TRBD1 TGTGCCAGCTCACCCTCGGGACAGGGTTATGGCTACACCTTC CASSPSGQGYGYTF
. TRBJ1-2 TRBV5-1 TRBD1 TGCGCCAGCAGCCCAGGACAGGGGGCTCCGCCGGGCTACACCTTC CASSPGQGAPPGYTF
. TRBJ1-2 TRBV29-1 TRBD1 TGCAGCGTCCTAATGGGACAGAGGTACACCTTC CSVLMGQRYTF
few TRBJ1-2 TRBV5-1 . TGCGCCAGCAGCTTGTACGGTCTGTCGTATGGCTACACCTTC CASSLYGLSYGYTF
once TRBJ2-7 TRBV10-3 TRBD1 TGTGCCATCAGGGGGACAGGGGGTTCCTACGAGCAGTACTTC CAIRGTGGSYEQYF
. TRBJ1-3 TRBV15 . TGTGCCACCAGCAGCGATCCATTCTCGACGGGAAGAAACACCATATATTTT CATSSDPFSTGRNTIYF
. TRBJ2-7 TRBV11-3 . TGTGCCAGCAGCTTGGCGGGACAGTCGGGTTTGGAGCAGTACTTC CASSLAGQSGLEQYF
. TRBJ2-7 TRBV28 . TGTGCCAGCAGTAGGGCCGGGACTGAGGGGTACTTC CASSRAGTEGYF
. TRBJ2-7 TRBV6-5 TRBD2 TGTGCCAGCGGCGGGGGGAACCCTGCATCCTACGAGCAGTACTTC CASGGGNPASYEQYF
. TRBJ2-5 TRBV27 TRBD2 TGTGCCAGCAGTTTTAGCGGGAGTGGGGAGACCCAGTACTTC CASSFSGSGETQYF
. TRBJ1-3 TRBV15 . TGTGCCACCAGCAGAGAGCGGACAGTCTCTGGAAACACCATATATTTT CATSRERTVSGNTIYF
. TRBJ1-1 TRBV19 TRBD1 TGTGCCAGCGGATCTCCGGGACAGGGGGCGAACACTGAAGCTTTCTTT CASGSPGQGANTEAFF
few TRBJ2-1 TRBV7-9 TRBD2 TGTGCCAGCAGCTTACCCCCTAGCGGGATAGACAATGAGCAGTTCTTC CASSLPPSGIDNEQFF
. TRBJ2-7 TRBV27 TRBD2 TGTGCCAGCAGTTATAGCGGGAGGCTGGGAGACGAGCAGTACTTC CASSYSGRLGDEQYF
. TRBJ2-2 TRBV6-1 . TGTGCCAGCAGAGGGGTCGTCTGGCACGGGGAGCTGTTTTTT CASRGVVWHGELFF
. TRBJ1-3 TRBV6-5 . TGTGCCAGCAGCAGGGCCTCCAACCGTGGAAACACCATATATTTT CASSRASNRGNTIYF
. TRBJ2-1 TRBV11-2 . TGTGCCAGCAGCCTTATTTTAACGACAGGAACCTACAATGAGCAGTTCTTC CASSLILTTGTYNEQFF
once TRBJ1-4 TRBV19 TRBD1 TGTGCCAGTAGTATTGGGACAGGGGTGGTTGGTGAAAAACTGTTTTTT CASSIGTGVVGEKLFF
. TRBJ1-2 TRBV5-1 . TGCGCCAGCAGCTTGGCCCCAGGACAGCCCTATGGCTACACCTTC CASSLAPGQPYGYTF
. TRBJ2-5 TRBV6-1 TRBD2 TGTGCCAGTGTCGGACTAGCTTTTTTCGAGACCCAGTACTTC CASVGLAFFETQYF
. TRBJ1-2 TRBV27 TRBD1 TGTGCCAGCAGTTTGTCATCAGGGGGCTATGGCTACACCTTC CASSLSSGGYGYTF
. TRBJ1-1 TRBV20-1 . TGCAGTGCCGGAGGCGCTGAAGCTTTCTTT CSAGGAEAFF
. TRBJ2-5 TRBV6-5 TRBD1 TGTGCCAGCAGTTTCGGGACAGGGCAGGTCGAGACCCAGTACTTC CASSFGTGQVETQYF
few TRBJ1-3 TRBV29-1 TRBD1 TGCAGCGTTCGTGACAGGGCCGACACTCAAGGAAACACCATATATTTT CSVRDRADTQGNTIYF
once TRBJ2-1 TRBV28 TRBD2 TGTGCCAGCAGTTTTCAAACACTAGCGGGAGGATCGAATGAGCAGTTCTTC CASSFQTLAGGSNEQFF